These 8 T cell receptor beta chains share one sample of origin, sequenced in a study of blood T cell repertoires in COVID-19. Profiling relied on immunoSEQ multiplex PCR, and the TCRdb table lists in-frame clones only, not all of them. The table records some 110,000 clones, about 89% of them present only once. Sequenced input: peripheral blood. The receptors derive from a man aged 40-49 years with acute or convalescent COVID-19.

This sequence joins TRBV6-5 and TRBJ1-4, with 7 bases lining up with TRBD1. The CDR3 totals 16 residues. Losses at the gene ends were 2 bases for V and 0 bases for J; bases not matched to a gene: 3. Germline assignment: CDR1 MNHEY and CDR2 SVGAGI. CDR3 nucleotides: TGTGCCAGCAGTTACGGGACAGAAGCAACTAATGAAAAACTGTTTTTT. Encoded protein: CASSYGTEATNEKLFF.

This CDR3 is CASSQSGQPLRPEYF. CDR3 nucleotide sequence: TGTGCCAGCAGCCAGTCGGGACAGCCTTTACGTCCAGAGTACTTC. The V gene is TRBV11-2, the J gene TRBJ2-7; 7 positions agree with TRBD1. CDR3 size: 15 residues. Germline V lookup: CDR1 SGHAT, CDR2 FQNNGV. V shed 5 bases and J 11 bases; nucleotides not matched to a gene: 18.

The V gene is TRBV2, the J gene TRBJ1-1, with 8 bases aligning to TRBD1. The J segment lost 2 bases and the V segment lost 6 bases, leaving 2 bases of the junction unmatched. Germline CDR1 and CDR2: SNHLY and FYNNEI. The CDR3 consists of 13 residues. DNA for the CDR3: TGTGCCAGCAGGACAGGGGTAAACACTGAAGCTTTCTTT. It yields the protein CASRTGVNTEAFF.

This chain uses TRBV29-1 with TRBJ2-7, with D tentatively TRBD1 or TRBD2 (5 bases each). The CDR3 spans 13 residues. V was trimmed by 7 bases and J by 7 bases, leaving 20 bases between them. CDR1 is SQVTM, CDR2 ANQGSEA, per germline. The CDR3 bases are TGCAGCGGGGGCGACTCCGCCGGGGAGGAGCAGTACTTC. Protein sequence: CSGGDSAGEEQYF.

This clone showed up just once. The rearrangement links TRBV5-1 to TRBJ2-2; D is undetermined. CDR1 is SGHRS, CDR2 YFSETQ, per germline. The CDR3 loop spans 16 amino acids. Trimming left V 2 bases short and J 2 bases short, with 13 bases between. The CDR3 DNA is TGCGCCAGCAGCTTTGGTTTAGTCCGAAACACCGGGGAGCTGTTTTTT. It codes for CASSFGLVRNTGELFF.

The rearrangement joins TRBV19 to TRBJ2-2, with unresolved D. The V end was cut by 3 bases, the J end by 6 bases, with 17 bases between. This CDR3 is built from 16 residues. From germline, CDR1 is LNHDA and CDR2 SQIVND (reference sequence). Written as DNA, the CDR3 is TGTGCCAGTAGTATTTCCGAGACTCTACCCCCCGGGGAGCTGTTTTTT. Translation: CASSISETLPPGELFF. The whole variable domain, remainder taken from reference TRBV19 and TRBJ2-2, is DGGITQSPKYLFRKEGQNVTLSCEQNLNHDAMYWYRQDPGQGLRLIYYSQIVNDFQKGDIAEGYSVSREKKESFPLTVTSAQKNPTAFYLCASSISETLPPGELFFGEGSRLTVL.

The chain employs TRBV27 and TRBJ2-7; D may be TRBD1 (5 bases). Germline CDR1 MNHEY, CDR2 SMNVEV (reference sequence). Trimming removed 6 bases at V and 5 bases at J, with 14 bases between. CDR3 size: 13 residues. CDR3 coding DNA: TGTGCCAGCAGGGGCAGGGCGGTCCACGAGCAGTACTTC. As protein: CASRGRAVHEQYF.

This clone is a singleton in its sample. Here the CDR3 DNA reads TGTGCCAGTCTGCCCGGACAGGGATACACTGAAGCTTTCTTT. As protein: CASLPGQGYTEAFF. The V gene is TRBV7-2, the J gene TRBJ1-1; 8 bases line up with TRBD1. V lost 9 bases to trimming and J lost 3 bases; unmatched junction nucleotides: 9. The CDR3 loop spans 14 amino acids. Germline V lookup: CDR1 SGHTA, CDR2 FQGNSA.